The sequence of this T cell receptor (beta chain) was determined in a study of PD-L1 blockade in urothelial cancer. The wider study: Patients' prior chemotherapy regimens numbered 0 to 3. The analyses of blood took place 3 weeks (second dose) and 6 weeks after treatment start.

Study findings and constraints: A pretreatment blood TCR clonality that fell below the median predicted better progression-free and overall survival.

About this clone itself: The antigen is not known.

The V gene end was trimmed by 2 bases and the J gene end by 2 bases; junction bases not matched to a gene: 4. Germline values: CDR1 SGDLS, CDR2 YYNGEE. The CDR3 has 14 residues. Profiling relied on immunoSEQ multiplex PCR, and the TCRdb table lists in-frame clones only, not all of them. This sample carries approximately 50,000 clones, 75% to 85% of them seen once, and the ten largest clones take 1.5% to 2%. The time point here: pretreatment peripheral blood. V gene TRBV9 combines with J gene TRBJ2-7; TRBD1 aligns across 7 bases. The sequence was collected from a man aged 50 or older with urothelial cancer. The specimen was PBMCs, collected around atezolizumab (anti-PD-L1) treatment. CDR3 nucleotides: TGTGCCAGCAGCGTTACCGGGACAGCCTACGAGCAGTACTTC. Encoded protein: CASSVTGTAYEQYF.